These 25 T cell receptor beta chains share one sample of origin, sequenced in a study of blood T cell repertoires in COVID-19. Sequenced by immunoSEQ multiplex PCR; TCRdb stores in-frame clones only, minus some. The table lists almost 300,000 clones, about nine tenths of them singletons. Sequencing was carried out using peripheral blood. These receptors came from a woman aged 25 to 39 with COVID-19, enrolled during active disease.

The V and J genes are TRBV9 and TRBJ1-1, with 9 bases matching TRBD1. Trimming at V came to 3 bases and at J to 6 bases, leaving 6 bases not matched to a gene. The CDR3 length is 14 residues. CDR1 is SGDLS and CDR2 is YYNGEE in the germline V gene. DNA of the CDR3: TGTGCCAGCAGCGACAACGACAGGGGGGCTGAAGCTTTCTTT. It encodes CASSDNDRGAEAFF.

The chain recombines TRBV5-4 with TRBJ2-1; D is unresolved. This CDR3 comprises 15 residues. With 0 bases removed from V and 0 bases from J, the gap between germline ends came to 7 bases. CDR1 and CDR2 from the germline V gene are SGHNT and YYREEE (reference sequence). This CDR3 is CASSLESSSYNEQFF. CDR3 DNA sequence: TGTGCCAGCAGCTTGGAATCGAGCTCCTACAATGAGCAGTTCTTC.

This chain connects TRBV6-2 or TRBV6-3 to TRBJ2-1; tentative D call: TRBD1 (5 bases). This CDR3 is built from 15 residues. Germline V gives CDR1 MNHEY, CDR2 SVGEGT. Trimming took 4 bases from V and 10 from J, leaving 20 bases between them. Here the CDR3 DNA reads TGTGCCAGCAGTTCAATGGCAGGGCATACTTGGGAGCAGTTCTTC. This sequence encodes CASSSMAGHTWEQFF.

The chain uses TRBV13 and TRBJ2-7, with D perhaps matching TRBD2 (6 bases). V lost 5 bases and J lost 3, with 11 bases in between. The germline gives CDR1 PRHDT, CDR2 FYEKMQ (reference sequence). This CDR3 contains 13 residues. CDR3 DNA: TGTGCCAGCAGCCTCGGGGGATACTACGAGCAGTACTTC. Amino acid sequence: CASSLGGYYEQYF.

The chain combines TRBV12-3 or TRBV12-4 with TRBJ1-1, with D unresolved. V lost 5 bases, J lost 4 bases, and 11 bases lay in between. This CDR3 region has 13 residues. CDR3 DNA: TGTGCCAGCAGTCGGGAGTGGGGCACTGAAGCTTTCTTT. This translates into CASSREWGTEAFF.

This chain connects TRBV12-3 or TRBV12-4 to TRBJ1-5; a weak D match, TRBD1 (5 bases). The length of the CDR3 is 13 residues. Trimming removed 4 bases from V and 5 bases from J, with 9 bases in between. DNA for the CDR3: TGTGCCAGCAGTTACTCGACAGATCAGCCCCAGCATTTT. It yields the protein CASSYSTDQPQHF.

The chain carries TRBV5-1 and TRBJ2-3; the D gene is possibly TRBD2 (6 bases). CDR3 length: 15 residues. V lost 2 bases and J lost 9, with 19 bases in between. Germline V lookup: CDR1 SGHRS, CDR2 YFSETQ. In DNA, the CDR3 is TGCGCCAGCAGCTTCCTCCCAACTAGCAGCCAAACGCAGTATTTT. Translating it yields CASSFLPTSSQTQYF.

The genes are TRBV5-5 and TRBJ2-7; D ambiguous. Trimming stripped 3 bases from V and 4 bases from J, with 14 bases between. CDR1 SGHKS and CDR2 YYEKEE come from the germline V gene (reference sequence). The CDR3 is 14 residues long. CDR3: CASSSEHARYEQYF. CDR3 sequence (DNA): TGTGCCAGCAGCTCGGAGCACGCTAGATACGAGCAGTACTTC.

This clone was observed once. V usage is TRBV5-5 and J usage is TRBJ1-2; D gene ambiguous. This CDR3 spans 14 amino acids. Trimming left V 0 bases short and J 4 bases short, with 10 bases between. Germline V lookup: CDR1 SGHKS, CDR2 YYEKEE (reference sequence). The CDR3 sequence: CASSLDRQSYGYTF. The CDR3 DNA is TGTGCCAGCAGCTTGGACCGACAATCCTATGGCTACACCTTC.

This chain uses TRBV11-2 with TRBJ1-5; 9 nucleotides match TRBD1. In germline, CDR1 is SGHAT, CDR2 FQNNGV. The V gene end was trimmed by 1 base and the J gene end by 3 bases; junction bases not matched to a gene: 4. This CDR3 contains 16 residues. The CDR3 DNA is TGTGCCAGCAGCTTAGGGGACAGGGCTGACAATCAGCCCCAGCATTTT. This encodes CASSLGDRADNQPQHF.

This chain links TRBV19 with TRBJ1-2, with D tentatively TRBD1 (6 bases). V lost 5 bases to trimming and J lost 3 bases, with 10 bases between them. This CDR3 comprises 13 residues. Germline V CDR1 and CDR2: LNHDA, SQIVND (reference sequence). In DNA form, the CDR3 reads TGTGCCAGTAGTCCCGGACAGTACTATGGCTACACCTTC. This translates into CASSPGQYYGYTF. Variable domain in full (rest from reference TRBV19 and TRBJ1-2): DGGITQSPKYLFRKEGQNVTLSCEQNLNHDAMYWYRQDPGQGLRLIYYSQIVNDFQKGDIAEGYSVSREKKESFPLTVTSAQKNPTAFYLCASSPGQYYGYTFGSGTRLTVV.

V and J are TRBV5-1 and TRBJ1-2; 9 nucleotides agree with TRBD1. V lost 4 bases to trimming and J lost 5 bases; unmatched junction nucleotides: 9. The length of the CDR3 is 15 residues. Germline V gene data show CDR1 as SGHRS and CDR2 as YFSETQ. CDR3 in amino acids: CASSHNRGPGYGYTF. CDR3 nucleotides: TGCGCCAGCAGCCACAACAGGGGGCCCGGGTATGGCTACACCTTC.

The chain combines TRBV19 with TRBJ2-7; 8 bases agree with TRBD2. Germline V CDR1 and CDR2: LNHDA, SQIVND (reference sequence). This CDR3 is 15 amino acids long. After removal of 8 bases from V and 3 bases from J, the junction contained 12 bases not matched to a gene. This CDR3 is CASATGGGGLYEQYF. CDR3 in DNA: TGTGCCAGTGCGACAGGAGGCGGGGGGCTCTACGAGCAGTACTTC. The whole variable domain, remainder taken from reference TRBV19 and TRBJ2-7, is DGGITQSPKYLFRKEGQNVTLSCEQNLNHDAMYWYRQDPGQGLRLIYYSQIVNDFQKGDIAEGYSVSREKKESFPLTVTSAQKNPTAFYLCASATGGGGLYEQYFGPGTRLTVT.

This chain links TRBV15 with TRBJ1-2; D not resolved. The CDR3 has 14 amino acids. V gave up 0 bases and J gave up 8 bases, with 13 bases separating them. Per germline, CDR1 LNHNV and CDR2 YYDKDF (reference sequence). CDR3 amino acids: CATSRDIRPEGYTF. The CDR3 bases are TGTGCCACCAGCAGAGATATTCGACCGGAGGGCTACACCTTC.

The gene calls are TRBV6-5 and TRBJ2-3, with 8 nucleotides matching TRBD1. Germline CDR1 and CDR2: MNHEY and SVGAGI. The CDR3 loop spans 14 amino acids. V trimming: 5 bases; J trimming: 8 bases; junction bases outside the gene matches: 9. The CDR3 nucleotides are TGTGCCAGCAGTACAGGACAGGGTGGCATTACGCAGTATTTT. Its protein is CASSTGQGGITQYF.

The chain uses TRBV18 and TRBJ2-5, with TRBD2 identical over 13 bases. Germline loops: CDR1 KGHSH, CDR2 LQKENI. Unmatched junction bases numbered 6, after V lost 6 bases and J lost 2 bases. The CDR3 is made up of 16 amino acids. Written as DNA, the CDR3 is TGTGCCAGCTCCGACTGGGGACTAGCGGGGCAAGAGACCCAGTACTTC. Protein product: CASSDWGLAGQETQYF.

The V call is TRBV2, the J call TRBJ1-5; 8 bases agree with TRBD1. In germline, CDR1 is SNHLY, CDR2 FYNNEI. V shed 6 bases, J shed 9 bases, and the junction held 10 bases outside the gene matches. The CDR3 is 14 residues long. The CDR3 coding sequence is TGTGCCAGCAGCGGGACAGGTGGACGAAGGCCCCAGCATTTT. It specifies CASSGTGGRRPQHF.

This chain links TRBV6-1 with TRBJ1-5; D perhaps matches TRBD1 (5 bases). Trimming cost V 3 bases and J 6 bases, with 15 bases left between them. The CDR3 is made up of 15 amino acids. Germline lookup yields CDR1 MNHNS and CDR2 SASEGT. The CDR3 loop reads CASSESRLGRQPQHF. In nucleotides, the CDR3 is TGTGCCAGCAGTGAGAGTAGGTTGGGGCGTCAGCCCCAGCATTTT.

This chain links TRBV12-3 or TRBV12-4 with TRBJ2-3; D gene unclear. Trimming left V 2 bases short and J 2 bases short, with 5 bases between. The CDR3 runs to 13 residues. In nucleotides, the CDR3 is TGTGCCAGCAGTTTAATCCTCACAGATACGCAGTATTTT. It is translated as CASSLILTDTQYF.

A single count supports this clone. This chain connects TRBV4-1 to TRBJ2-7, with 8 bases fitting TRBD2. V shed 1 base, J shed 3 bases, and the junction held 2 bases outside the gene matches. Germline V lookup: CDR1 MGHRA, CDR2 YSYEKL. The CDR3 length is 14 residues. DNA for the CDR3: TGCGCCAGCAGCCAAGCCCGGGGGGGCTACGAGCAGTACTTC. Translation gives CASSQARGGYEQYF.

The chain employs TRBV7-9 and TRBJ2-2; tentatively, D is TRBD2 (5 bases). The CDR3 contains 16 residues. With 8 bases removed from V and 8 bases from J, the gap between germline ends came to 24 bases. CDR1 SEHNR and CDR2 FQNEAQ come from the germline V gene (reference sequence). The CDR3 reads CASGLIGVAREGELFF. Written as DNA, the CDR3 is TGTGCCAGCGGTTTAATCGGGGTAGCTCGAGAAGGGGAGCTGTTTTTT.

The rearrangement links TRBV15 to TRBJ1-3, with D possibly matching TRBD1 (5 bases). V lost 4 bases and J 1 base, leaving 11 bases between the germline ends. The germline CDR1 and CDR2 sequences are LNHNV and YYDKDF (reference sequence). CDR3 length equals 15 residues. DNA of the CDR3: TGTGCCACCAGCACGGCAGGGCAATCTGGAAACACCATATATTTT. Translating gives CATSTAGQSGNTIYF.

The genes are TRBV12-3 or TRBV12-4 and TRBJ2-5, with D maybe TRBD2 (6 bases). This CDR3 is 13 amino acids long. V was shortened by 6 bases and J by 4 bases, with 12 bases between the two germline ends. CDR3: CASSSTSIETQYF. As DNA, the CDR3 is TGTGCCAGCAGCTCAACTAGCATAGAGACCCAGTACTTC.

CDR3 coding DNA: TGTGCCAGCAGCTTAGTCATGCCCCGGGAGACCCAGTACTTC. Translating it yields CASSLVMPRETQYF. The V call is TRBV7-9, the J call TRBJ2-5; D remains ambiguous. The CDR3 has 14 residues. V was clipped by 1 base and J by 5 bases, with 11 bases between them. Germline CDR1 is SEHNR and CDR2 is FQNEAQ (reference sequence).

The DNA of the CDR3 is TGTGCCAGCAGCTATGGACAGGGGCGGGAAAAACTGTTTTTT. Translating gives CASSYGQGREKLFF. V gene TRBV5-4 combines with J gene TRBJ1-4; TRBD1 agrees at 9 bases. The germline V gene encodes CDR1 SGHNT and CDR2 YYREEE (reference sequence). With 3 bases clipped from V and 8 bases from J, the junction kept 5 bases outside the gene matches. The CDR3 is made up of 14 amino acids.